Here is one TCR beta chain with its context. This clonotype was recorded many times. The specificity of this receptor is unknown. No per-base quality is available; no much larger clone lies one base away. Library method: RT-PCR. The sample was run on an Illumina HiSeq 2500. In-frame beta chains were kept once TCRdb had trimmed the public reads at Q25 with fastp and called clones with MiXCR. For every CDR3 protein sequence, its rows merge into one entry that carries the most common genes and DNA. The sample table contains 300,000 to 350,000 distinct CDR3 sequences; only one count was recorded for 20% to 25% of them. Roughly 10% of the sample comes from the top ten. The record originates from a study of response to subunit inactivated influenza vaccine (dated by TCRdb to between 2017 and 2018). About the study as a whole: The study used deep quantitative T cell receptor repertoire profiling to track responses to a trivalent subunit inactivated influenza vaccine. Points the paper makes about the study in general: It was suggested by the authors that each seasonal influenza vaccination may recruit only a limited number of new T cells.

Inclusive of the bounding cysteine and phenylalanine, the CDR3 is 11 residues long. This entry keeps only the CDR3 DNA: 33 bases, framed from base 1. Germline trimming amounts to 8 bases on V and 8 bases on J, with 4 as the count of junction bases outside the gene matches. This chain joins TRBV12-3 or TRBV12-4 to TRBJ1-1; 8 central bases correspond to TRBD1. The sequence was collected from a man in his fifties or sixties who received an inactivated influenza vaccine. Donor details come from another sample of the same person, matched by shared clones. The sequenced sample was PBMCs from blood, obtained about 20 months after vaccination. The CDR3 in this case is CASGQGAEAFF. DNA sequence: TGTGCCAGCGGGCAGGGGGCGGAAGCTTTCTTT.